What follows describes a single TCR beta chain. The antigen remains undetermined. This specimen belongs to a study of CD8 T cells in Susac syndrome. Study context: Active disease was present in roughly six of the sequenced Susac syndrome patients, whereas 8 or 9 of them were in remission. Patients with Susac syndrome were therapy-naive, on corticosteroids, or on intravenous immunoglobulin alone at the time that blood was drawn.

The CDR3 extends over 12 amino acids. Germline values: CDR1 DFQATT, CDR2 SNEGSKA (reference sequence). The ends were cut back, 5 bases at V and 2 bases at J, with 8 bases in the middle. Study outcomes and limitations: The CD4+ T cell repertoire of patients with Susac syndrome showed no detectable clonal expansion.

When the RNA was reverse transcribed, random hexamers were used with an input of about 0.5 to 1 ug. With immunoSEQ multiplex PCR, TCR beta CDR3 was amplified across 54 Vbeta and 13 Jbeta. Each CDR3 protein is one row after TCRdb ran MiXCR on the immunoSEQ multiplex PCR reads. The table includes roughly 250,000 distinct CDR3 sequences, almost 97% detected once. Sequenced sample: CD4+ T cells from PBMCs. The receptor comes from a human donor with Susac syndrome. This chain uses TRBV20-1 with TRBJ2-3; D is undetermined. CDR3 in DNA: TGCAGTGCTGTAGCAGACACAGATACGCAGTATTTT. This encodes CSAVADTDTQYF.